One sample yielded the 10 T cell receptor beta chains listed below, sequenced in a study of molecular identifiers for immune sequencing clone quantification listed by TCRdb under 2018. The receptor library was made with PCR. TCRdb lists the instrument as Illumina HiSeq 4000. In-frame beta chains were kept once TCRdb had trimmed the public reads at Q25 with fastp and called clones with MiXCR. Rows with a matching CDR3 protein are joined into one entry that keeps the most common DNA and genes. In this sample the table shows tens of thousands of distinct CDR3 sequences, around 18% of which occur a single time. The biggest ten clones account for approximately 1.5% of the sample. Sequenced: naive CD8+ T cells from blood, with Jurkat cell RNA spiked in. The sample's cell subset or site, from its label and the paper: FACS-sorted CD8+CD4-CCR7+CD45RA+ naive T cells. The receptors come from a human donor in good health. Some libraries in this study had Jurkat cell RNA spiked in.

This clonotype has ten or more counts. This chain uses TRBV30 with TRBJ1-5; D unresolved. Germline CDR1 and CDR2: GTSNPN and SVGIG (reference sequence). Between the trimmed V and J ends, which lost 0 bases and 0 bases, there was a span of 6 bases. The CDR3 runs to 14 residues. The DNA of the CDR3 is TGTGCCTGGAGTGTTCCCCATAGCAATCAGCCCCAGCATTTT. Amino acids: CAWSVPHSNQPQHF. The full variable domain, rest sourced from reference TRBV30 and TRBJ1-5, is SQTIHQWPATLVQPVGSPLSLECTVEGTSNPNLYWYRQAAGRGLQLLFYSVGIGQISSEVPQNLSASRPQDRQFILSSKKLLLSDSGFYLCAWSVPHSNQPQHFGDGTRLSIL.

With respect to this clonotype: One end of the junction varies from germline; a read error may be responsible. The chain joins TRBV2 to TRBJ2-7, with D perhaps TRBD1 (5 bases). Germline CDR1 is SNHLY and CDR2 is FYNNEI. The CDR3 extends over 15 amino acids. The chain's CDR3 is CASSGWGGVSYERYF. The CDR3 DNA is TGTGCCAGCAGTGGGTGGGGCGGCGTCTCCTACGAGCGGTACTTC.

With regard to this clonotype: Just one base apart from a much larger clone, this may be a read error. The rearrangement joins TRBV12-3 or TRBV12-4 to TRBJ1-4; D might be TRBD1 (5 bases). There are 14 residues in the CDR3. V was clipped by 5 bases and J by 8 bases, with 15 bases between them. The CDR3, as DNA: TGTGCCAGCAGTCCCGACGGAGGGGTGGAAAAACTGTTTTTT. Translated, it gives CASSPDGGVEKLFF.

The rearrangement uses TRBV10-3 and TRBJ2-7; D call uncertain. Per germline, CDR1 ENHRY and CDR2 SYGVKD. This CDR3 comprises 11 residues. Trimming took off 8 bases at V and 3 bases at J, with 8 bases between the two ends. CDR3 DNA sequence: TGTGCCATCCGCACCCTCTACGAGCAGTACTTC. Protein sequence: CAIRTLYEQYF.

To note about this clonotype: A much bigger clone sits one base away, suggesting this may be a read error. V and J are TRBV25-1 and TRBJ2-1, with D possibly being TRBD2 (5 bases). This CDR3 spans 15 amino acids. Germline V gene data show CDR1 as MGHDK and CDR2 as SYGVNS. CDR3 region: CASSEWESSYNEQSF. DNA for the CDR3: TGTGCCAGCAGTGAATGGGAGAGCTCCTACAATGAGCAGTCCTTC.

This clonotype was picked up many times. This chain joins TRBV11-2 and TRBJ2-1; 8 nucleotides line up with TRBD2. The germline V gene encodes CDR1 SGHAT and CDR2 FQNNGV. Trimming cost V 2 bases and J 7 bases; bases outside gene matches: 4. This CDR3 spans 14 amino acids. The CDR3 nucleotides are TGTGCCAGCAGCTTATTTGCTAGCGGGAATGAGCAGTTCTTC. Translating it yields CASSLFASGNEQFF. Based on the CDR3 plus reference TRBV11-2 and TRBJ2-1, the full variable domain is EAGVAQSPRYKIIEKRQSVAFWCNPISGHATLYWYQQILGQGPKLLIQFQNNGVVDDSQLPKDRFSAERLKGVDSTLKIQPAKLEDSAVYLCASSLFASGNEQFFGPGTRLTVL.

This clonotype was seen at least ten times. The V and J genes are TRBV4-2 and TRBJ1-1; 7 positions agree with TRBD1. The germline CDR1 and CDR2 sequences are LGHNA and YNFKEQ. The CDR3 loop spans 15 amino acids. V was pared by 0 bases and J by 6 bases, with 7 bases of the junction left unmatched. The CDR3 sequence is CASSQEGTVQPEAFF. Written as DNA, the CDR3 is TGTGCCAGCAGCCAAGAAGGGACAGTACAACCTGAAGCTTTCTTT.

In its sample, this clonotype was seen many times. The chain recombines TRBV18 with TRBJ1-1; 7 positions agree with TRBD1. Germline loops: CDR1 KGHSH, CDR2 LQKENI. The V segment lost 0 bases and the J segment 8 bases; nucleotides outside the gene matches: 9. This CDR3 region has 15 residues. CDR3 sequence: CASSPPGTASLEAFF. The CDR3 DNA follows: TGTGCCAGCTCACCACCCGGGACAGCCTCGTTAGAAGCTTTCTTT.

Ten or more counts support this clonotype. The rearrangement links TRBV27 to TRBJ2-5; 7 bases are a match to TRBD1. Germline trimming cut 5 bases from V and 2 bases from J; bases unmatched to any gene: 5. The CDR3 extends over 14 amino acids. Germline V gene data show CDR1 as MNHEY and CDR2 as SMNVEV (reference sequence). The CDR3, as DNA: TGTGCCAGCAGTCAGGACAGGAGTCAAGAGACCCAGTACTTC. Its translation is CASSQDRSQETQYF.

The sample holds many counts of this clonotype. The genes are TRBV29-1 and TRBJ2-7; 12 positions agree with TRBD2. J gave up 7 bases and V 7 bases, and 5 bases lay outside the gene matches. The CDR3 has 12 residues. Germline CDR1 reads SQVTM; CDR2 reads ANQGSEA. CDR3 sequence reads: CSGLAGEGEQYF. CDR3 sequence (DNA): TGCAGCGGACTAGCGGGAGAGGGTGAGCAGTACTTC.